Shown below are 23 T cell receptor beta chains from a single sample sequenced in a study of vaccination and CD4 T cells after COVID-19. For these TCRs, the target antigens are not known. Once obtained from cultured CD4+ T cells, the DNA was sequenced using the Oncomine TCR Beta short-read assay. MiXCR, applied by TCRdb to the PCR reads, yields one record per CDR3 protein. The data show more than 25,000 distinct CDR3 sequences, under 40% seen once. The time point was: late sampling 161 to 241 days after vaccination in a few convalescent patients. Treatment reported: approximately nine-day PBMC culture with coronavirus spike peptide pools or control peptides (ViraFEST assay). The sample was CD4+ T cells from blood, cultured in vitro, taken about 7 months after SARS-CoV-2 vaccination. These TCRs come from a human donor who had recovered from COVID-19.

This clonotype was seen more than once but under ten times. The CDR3 protein is CSARDQGVGWETQYF. CDR3 nucleotides: TGCAGTGCTAGAGATCAGGGCGTAGGGTGGGAGACCCAGTACTTC. The rearrangement links TRBV20-1 to TRBJ2-5; weak D call: TRBD1 (5 bases). The CDR3 totals 15 residues. The V end was cut by 0 bases, the J end by 5 bases, with 16 bases between. Germline V gives CDR1 DFQATT, CDR2 SNEGSKA (reference sequence).

The chain joins TRBV24-1 to TRBJ2-5; D might be TRBD1 or TRBD2, each matching 5 bases. Per germline, CDR1 KGHDR and CDR2 SFDVKD. The CDR3 sequence is 16 residues long. V dropped 4 bases and J dropped 5 bases, with 19 bases sitting between them. CDR3 in DNA: TGTGCCACCAGTGACCAGACTGGGACCCAAGACGAGACCCAGTACTTC. As protein: CATSDQTGTQDETQYF.

This clonotype came up a few times. The V and J genes are TRBV2 and TRBJ1-2; D may be TRBD1 (5 bases). The length of the CDR3 is 15 residues. Between the trimmed V and J ends, which lost 3 bases and 4 bases, there was a span of 15 bases. The germline V gene has CDR1 SNHLY and CDR2 FYNNEI. The CDR3 region is CASSDVGGNSYGYTF. Written as DNA, the CDR3 is TGTGCCAGCAGTGATGTGGGGGGGAACAGCTATGGCTACACCTTC. Full variable domain (outside the CDR3, taken from reference TRBV2 and TRBJ1-2): EPEVTQTPSHQVTQMGQEVILRCVPISNHLYFYWYRQILGQKVEFLVSFYNNEISEKSEIFDDQFSVERPDGSNFTLKIRSTKLEDSAMYFCASSDVGGNSYGYTFGSGTRLTVV.

The V call is TRBV20-1, the J call TRBJ2-1; a possible D gene is TRBD2 (5 bases). Deletions cut 2 bases from V and 6 bases from J, with 14 bases between. CDR1 and CDR2 (germline): DFQATT, SNEGSKA (reference sequence). The CDR3 consists of 14 residues. CDR3 sequence reads: CSARRPVRVNEQFF. CDR3 DNA sequence: TGCAGTGCTAGACGCCCAGTGAGGGTCAATGAGCAGTTCTTC.

This clonotype was counted between two and nine times. V is TRBV7-2 and J is TRBJ2-3; perhaps TRBD2 as D (6 bases). Germline assignment: CDR1 SGHTA and CDR2 FQGNSA. This CDR3 contains 14 residues. Trimming shortened V by 6 bases and J by 1 base, and 11 bases separated the two germline ends. The CDR3 nucleotides are TGTGCCAGCAGGAGATGGGGGGGCACAGATACGCAGTATTTT. Translated, it gives CASRRWGGTDTQYF.

In this sample, this clonotype turned up a few times. This chain joins TRBV7-9 and TRBJ2-7; 7 bases are a match to TRBD1. The CDR3 extends over 16 amino acids. Germline values: CDR1 SEHNR, CDR2 FQNEAQ (reference sequence). Trimming removed 5 bases from V and 2 bases from J; junction bases left unmatched: 12. The CDR3 sequence is CASSLPTTGIPYEQYF. CDR3 coding DNA: TGTGCCAGCAGCCTCCCCACGACAGGGATTCCCTACGAGCAGTACTTC.

The V and J genes are TRBV7-9 and TRBJ2-2; 12 nucleotides agree with TRBD2. From germline, CDR1 is SEHNR and CDR2 FQNEAQ (reference sequence). V gave up 5 bases and J gave up 5 bases; unmatched junction bases: 12. CDR3 length: 18 amino acids. CDR3 nucleotide sequence: TGTGCCAGCAGCCCCAGAGGACTAGCGGGACCGATGACCGGGGAGCTGTTTTTT. Residues: CASSPRGLAGPMTGELFF. The variable domain in full, completed from reference TRBV7-9 and TRBJ2-2, reads DTGVSQNPRHKITKRGQNVTFRCDPISEHNRLYWYRQTLGQGPEFLTYFQNEAQLEKSRLLSDRFSAERPKGSFSTLEIQRTEQGDSAMYLCASSPRGLAGPMTGELFFGEGSRLTVL.

Judged by abundance, this clonotype is medium-sized. V is TRBV20-1 and J is TRBJ2-1; 8 bases map to TRBD2. The V and J ends lost 1 base and 8 bases, in that order; junction bases with no gene match: 16. The CDR3 is 17 amino acids. CDR1 DFQATT and CDR2 SNEGSKA come from the germline V gene (reference sequence). DNA of the CDR3: TGCAGTGCTAGAGTAGGCCTAGCGGGTTCCTCGCGCGATGAGCAGTTCTTC. This sequence encodes CSARVGLAGSSRDEQFF.

This clonotype is categorized as medium-sized. This chain links TRBV7-2 with TRBJ1-5; D is unclear. Germline loops: CDR1 SGHTA, CDR2 FQGNSA. CDR3 size: 12 residues. V lost 4 bases and J lost 7, with 8 bases in between. The CDR3 reads CASSSRGQPQHF. The CDR3 nucleotides are TGTGCCAGCAGCTCCCGCGGGCAGCCCCAGCATTTT.

This clonotype was seen a few times. This chain uses TRBV7-2 with TRBJ2-7; 13 bases are shared with TRBD2. J lost 9 bases, V lost 5 bases, and 7 bases had no gene match. The germline gives CDR1 SGHTA, CDR2 FQGNSA. The CDR3 totals 14 residues. CDR3 protein: CASSPALAGGSQYF. CDR3 DNA: TGTGCCAGCAGCCCAGCACTAGCGGGAGGGTCGCAGTACTTC.

In its sample, this clonotype was seen a few times. The chain recombines TRBV27 with TRBJ1-5, with D tentatively TRBD1 (6 bases). V was pared by 8 bases and J by 2 bases, with 13 bases between. The CDR3 is 14 residues long. In germline, CDR1 is MNHEY, CDR2 SMNVEV (reference sequence). CDR3 nucleotides: TGTGCCAGCCGCCTGGGGGCAGGCAATCAGCCCCAGCATTTT. Protein: CASRLGAGNQPQHF.

This clonotype is a singleton in its sample. V usage is TRBV10-3 and J usage is TRBJ2-7; 12 positions match TRBD2. Germline V gene lookup returns CDR1 ENHRY and CDR2 SYGVKD. The V and J ends lost 6 bases and 4 bases, in that order; junction bases with no gene match: 4. The CDR3 totals 14 residues. The CDR3 spells CAIRDGTSGYEQYF. The CDR3 nucleotides are TGTGCCATCAGGGACGGGACTAGCGGGTACGAGCAGTACTTC.

This clonotype has a handful of counts. The chain employs TRBV19 and TRBJ2-2; 16 bases line up with TRBD2. The CDR3 totals 17 residues. V lost 5 bases, J lost 6 bases, and 6 bases stayed unmatched. Germline CDR1 is LNHDA and CDR2 is SQIVND (reference sequence). CDR3 nucleotides: TGTGCCAGTAGTCCTCCGGGACTAGCGGGAGGGGCCGGGGAGCTGTTTTTT. This codes for CASSPPGLAGGAGELFF.

This clonotype has just a few counts. The genes are TRBV19 and TRBJ2-7; 7 bases line up with TRBD1. V gave up 5 bases and J gave up 1 base; unmatched junction bases: 8. CDR1 and CDR2 from the germline V gene are LNHDA and SQIVND (reference sequence). This CDR3 contains 15 residues. Here the CDR3 DNA reads TGTGCCAGTAGTCCGAGGGGGCGCGGGTCCTACGAGCAGTACTTC. The encoded protein is CASSPRGRGSYEQYF.

This clonotype was counted between two and nine times. V usage is TRBV27 and J usage is TRBJ1-5; D is possibly TRBD1 (5 bases). V gave up 1 base and J gave up 3 bases, with 7 bases separating them. Germline values: CDR1 MNHEY, CDR2 SMNVEV (reference sequence). The CDR3 consists of 14 residues. CDR3 sequence reads: CASSLLGLNQPQHF. For the CDR3, the DNA is TGTGCCAGCAGTTTATTGGGGCTCAATCAGCCCCAGCATTTT.

This chain connects TRBV7-2 to TRBJ1-2; 9 nucleotides line up with TRBD1. CDR1 and CDR2 from the germline V gene are SGHTA and FQGNSA. The V and J ends lost 4 bases and 3 bases, in that order; junction bases with no gene match: 3. The length of the CDR3 is 14 residues. The CDR3 loop is CASSSGQGDYGYTF. CDR3 nucleotide sequence: TGTGCCAGCAGCTCGGGACAGGGAGACTATGGCTACACCTTC.

The V and J genes are TRBV14 and TRBJ1-2; D might be TRBD1 (5 bases). This CDR3 is 13 amino acids long. CDR1 is SGHDN, CDR2 FVKESK, per germline. Trimming took off 0 bases at V and 8 bases at J, with 10 bases between the two ends. The CDR3 sequence: CASSQDRVYGYTF. The CDR3 DNA sequence: TGTGCCAGCAGCCAAGACAGGGTATACGGCTACACCTTC. The entire variable domain, with the rest obtained from reference TRBV14 and TRBJ1-2, is as follows: EAGVTQFPSHSVIEKGQTVTLRCDPISGHDNLYWYRRVMGKEIKFLLHFVKESKQDESGMPNNRFLAERTGGTYSTLKVQPAELEDSGVYFCASSQDRVYGYTFGSGTRLTVV.

This chain uses TRBV7-9 with TRBJ2-1, with TRBD1 identical over 9 bases. Per the germline V gene, CDR1 is SEHNR and CDR2 is FQNEAQ (reference sequence). The CDR3 covers 15 residues. V dropped 5 bases and J dropped 4; count of bases not matched to a gene: 6. The CDR3: CASSTTGGKYNEQFF. For the CDR3, the DNA is TGTGCCAGCAGCACGACAGGGGGAAAGTACAATGAGCAGTTCTTC. The full variable domain, rest sourced from reference TRBV7-9 and TRBJ2-1, is DTGVSQNPRHKITKRGQNVTFRCDPISEHNRLYWYRQTLGQGPEFLTYFQNEAQLEKSRLLSDRFSAERPKGSFSTLEIQRTEQGDSAMYLCASSTTGGKYNEQFFGPGTRLTVL.

In this sample, this clonotype turned up a few times. This chain connects TRBV10-3 to TRBJ1-2; TRBD1 is a possible D gene (6 bases). V was clipped by 8 bases and J by 4 bases, with 14 bases between them. The CDR3 has 13 amino acids. From germline, CDR1 is ENHRY and CDR2 SYGVKD. The CDR3 region is CAISRQDRYGYTF. Written as DNA, the CDR3 is TGTGCCATCTCGAGACAGGACCGCTATGGCTACACCTTC.

This clonotype was counted a few times. CDR3 protein: CASSEFAPRDPYNEQFF. CDR3 DNA: TGCGCCAGCAGTGAGTTTGCCCCCCGAGACCCCTACAATGAGCAGTTCTTC. The rearrangement links TRBV10-1 to TRBJ2-1; D gene ambiguous. The V gene lost 1 base and the J gene lost 2 bases, with 15 bases spanning the gap. The CDR3 length is 17 residues. The germline V gene encodes CDR1 WNHNN and CDR2 SYGVQD (reference sequence).

V and J are TRBV25-1 and TRBJ1-2; 8 bases are shared with TRBD1. J was trimmed by 3 bases and V by 6 bases; bases with no gene match: 9. Germline-derived CDR1 and CDR2 are MGHDK and SYGVNS. The CDR3 totals 15 residues. The CDR3 sequence: CASRPLPGGDYGYTF. The CDR3 DNA is TGTGCCAGCAGACCCCTGCCAGGGGGCGACTATGGCTACACCTTC.

This clonotype has only a few counts. The rearrangement joins TRBV19 to TRBJ1-5, with 8 bases fitting TRBD1. From germline, CDR1 is LNHDA and CDR2 SQIVND (reference sequence). V lost 8 bases and J lost 2; bases outside the gene matches: 5. CDR3 length equals 14 residues. The CDR3 here is CASDRGWGNQPQHF. CDR3 nucleotide sequence: TGTGCCAGTGACAGGGGATGGGGCAATCAGCCCCAGCATTTT.

On this clonotype itself: One end of the junction fails to match germline, which may point to a read error. The chain joins TRBV20-1 to TRBJ2-3; 8 bases match TRBD1. CDR1 DFQATT and CDR2 SNEGSKA come from the germline V gene (reference sequence). The CDR3 covers 14 residues. The CDR3 protein is CSAGDRGGADTQYF. CDR3 DNA: TGCAGTGCTGGAGACAGGGGAGGCGCAGATACGCAGTATTTT.